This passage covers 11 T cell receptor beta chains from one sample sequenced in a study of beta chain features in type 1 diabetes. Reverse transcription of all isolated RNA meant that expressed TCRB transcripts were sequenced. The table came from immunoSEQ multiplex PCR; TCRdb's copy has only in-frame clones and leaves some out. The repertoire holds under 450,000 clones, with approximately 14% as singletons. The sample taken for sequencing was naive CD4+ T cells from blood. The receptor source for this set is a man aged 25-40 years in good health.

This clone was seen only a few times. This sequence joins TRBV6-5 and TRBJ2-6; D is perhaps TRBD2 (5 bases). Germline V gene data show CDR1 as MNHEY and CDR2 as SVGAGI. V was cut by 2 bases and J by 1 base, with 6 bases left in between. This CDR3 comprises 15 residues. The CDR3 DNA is TGTGCCAGCAGTTACGAGGGATCTGGGGCCAACGTCCTGACTTTC. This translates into CASSYEGSGANVLTF.

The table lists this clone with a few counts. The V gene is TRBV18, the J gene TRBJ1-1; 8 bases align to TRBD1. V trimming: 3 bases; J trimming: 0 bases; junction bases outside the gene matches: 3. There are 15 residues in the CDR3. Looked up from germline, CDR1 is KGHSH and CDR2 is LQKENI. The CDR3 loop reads CASSPSTGVNTEAFF. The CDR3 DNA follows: TGTGCCAGCTCACCCTCGACAGGGGTGAACACTGAAGCTTTCTTT. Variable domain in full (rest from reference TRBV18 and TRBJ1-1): NAGVMQNPRHLVRRRGQEARLRCSPMKGHSHVYWYRQLPEEGLKFMVYLQKENIIDESGMPKERFSAEFPKEGPSILRIQQVVRGDSAAYFCASSPSTGVNTEAFFGQGTRLTVV.

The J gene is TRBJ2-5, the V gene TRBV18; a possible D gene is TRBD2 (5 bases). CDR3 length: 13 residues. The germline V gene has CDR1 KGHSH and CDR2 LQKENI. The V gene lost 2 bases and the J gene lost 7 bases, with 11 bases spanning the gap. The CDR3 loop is CASSPVTAGTQYF. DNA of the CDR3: TGTGCCAGCTCACCAGTAACGGCGGGGACCCAGTACTTC.

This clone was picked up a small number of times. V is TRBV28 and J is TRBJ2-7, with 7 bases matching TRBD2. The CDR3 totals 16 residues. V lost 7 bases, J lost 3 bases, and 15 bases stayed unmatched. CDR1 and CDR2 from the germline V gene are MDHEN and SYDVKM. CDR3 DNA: TGTGCCAGCACCTCAGCGGGGTCAGAACTTCACTACGAGCAGTACTTC. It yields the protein CASTSAGSELHYEQYF.

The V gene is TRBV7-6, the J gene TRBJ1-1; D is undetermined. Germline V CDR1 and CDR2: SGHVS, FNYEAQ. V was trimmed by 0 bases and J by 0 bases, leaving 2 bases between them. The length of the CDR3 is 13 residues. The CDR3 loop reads CASSLALNTEAFF. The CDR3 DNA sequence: TGTGCCAGCAGCTTAGCGCTGAACACTGAAGCTTTCTTT.

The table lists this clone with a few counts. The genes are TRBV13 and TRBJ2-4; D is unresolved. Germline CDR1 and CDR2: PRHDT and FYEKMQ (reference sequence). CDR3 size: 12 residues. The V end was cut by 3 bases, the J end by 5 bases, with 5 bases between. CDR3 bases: TGTGCCAGCAGCTTCGGCCAAAACATTCAGTACTTC. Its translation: CASSFGQNIQYF.

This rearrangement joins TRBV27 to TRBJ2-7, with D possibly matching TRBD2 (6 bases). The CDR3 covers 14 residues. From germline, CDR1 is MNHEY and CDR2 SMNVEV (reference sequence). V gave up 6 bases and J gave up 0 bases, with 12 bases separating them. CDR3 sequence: CASRSGPGSYEQYV. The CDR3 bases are TGTGCCAGCAGGAGCGGGCCGGGCTCCTACGAGCAGTACGTC.

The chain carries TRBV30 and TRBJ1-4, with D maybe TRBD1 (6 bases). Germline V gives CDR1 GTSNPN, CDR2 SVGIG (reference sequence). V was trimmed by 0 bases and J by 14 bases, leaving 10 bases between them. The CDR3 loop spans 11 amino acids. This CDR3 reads CAWSVDRRLFF. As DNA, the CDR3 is TGTGCCTGGAGTGTCGACAGGCGTCTGTTTTTT.

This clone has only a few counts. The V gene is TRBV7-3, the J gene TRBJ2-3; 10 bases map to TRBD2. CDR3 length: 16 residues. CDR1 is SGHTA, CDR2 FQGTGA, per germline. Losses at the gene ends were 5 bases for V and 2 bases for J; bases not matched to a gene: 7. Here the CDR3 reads CASSPRLAGPTDTQYF. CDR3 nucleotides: TGTGCCAGCAGCCCGCGACTAGCGGGCCCCACAGATACGCAGTATTTT.

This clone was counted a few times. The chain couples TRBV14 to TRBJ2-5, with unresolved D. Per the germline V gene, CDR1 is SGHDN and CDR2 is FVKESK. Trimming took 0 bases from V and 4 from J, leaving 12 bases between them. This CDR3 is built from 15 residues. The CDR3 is CASSQDNIGRETQYF. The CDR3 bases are TGTGCCAGCAGCCAAGATAATATAGGTCGAGAGACCCAGTACTTC.

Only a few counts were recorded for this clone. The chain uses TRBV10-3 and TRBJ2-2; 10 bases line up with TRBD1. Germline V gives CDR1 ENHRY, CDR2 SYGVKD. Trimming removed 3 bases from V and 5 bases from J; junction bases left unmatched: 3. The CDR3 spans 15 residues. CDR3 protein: CAISDGTGVTGELFF. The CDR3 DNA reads TGTGCCATCAGTGATGGGACAGGGGTTACCGGGGAGCTGTTTTTT.